This TCR beta chain emerged from a study of blood T cell repertoires in COVID-19. About the research overall: From the United States, Italy and Spain came samples of acute and convalescent COVID-19. From T cells, B-cell-depleted T cells, or PBMCs came the material, which was cDNA or gDNA.

Methods used by the authors: Scientists estimated how many nucleated cells there were by amplifying reference gene primers. The method was immunoSEQ multiplex PCR; TCRdb's version includes in-frame clones alone and lacks a portion of them. V and J calls plus clone size are reproduced from that table; the DNA served to infer D and trimming. The sample yields around 300,000 clones, 86% seen once. The CDR3 is made up of 15 amino acids. Trimming removed 2 bases at V and 7 bases at J, with 18 bases between. Germline V gives CDR1 ENHRY, CDR2 SYGVKD. This TCR came from a woman in her twenties or thirties with active or convalescent COVID-19. The sequenced sample was peripheral blood. The chain uses TRBV10-3 and TRBJ2-7; possible D gene TRBD1, 5 bases. CDR3 amino acids: CAISEIAGRSEEQYF. Written as DNA, the CDR3 is TGTGCCATCAGTGAGATCGCAGGGCGGTCTGAAGAGCAGTACTTC.